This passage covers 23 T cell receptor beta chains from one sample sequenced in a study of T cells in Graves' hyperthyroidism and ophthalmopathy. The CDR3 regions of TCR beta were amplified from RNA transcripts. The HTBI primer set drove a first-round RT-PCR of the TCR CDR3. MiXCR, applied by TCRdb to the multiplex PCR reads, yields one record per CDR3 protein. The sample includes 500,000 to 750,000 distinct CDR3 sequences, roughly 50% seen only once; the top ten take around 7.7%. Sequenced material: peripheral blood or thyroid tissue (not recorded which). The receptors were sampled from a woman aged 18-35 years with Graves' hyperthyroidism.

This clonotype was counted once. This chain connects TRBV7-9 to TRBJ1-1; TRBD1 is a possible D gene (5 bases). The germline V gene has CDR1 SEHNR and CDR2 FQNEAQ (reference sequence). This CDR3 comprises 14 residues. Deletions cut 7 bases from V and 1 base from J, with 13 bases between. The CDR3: CASNRGWENTEAFF. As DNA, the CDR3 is TGTGCCAGCAATCGGGGGTGGGAGAACACTGAAGCTTTCTTT. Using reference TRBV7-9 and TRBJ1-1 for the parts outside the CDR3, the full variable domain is DTGVSQNPRHKITKRGQNVTFRCDPISEHNRLYWYRQTLGQGPEFLTYFQNEAQLEKSRLLSDRFSAERPKGSFSTLEIQRTEQGDSAMYLCASNRGWENTEAFFGQGTRLTVV.

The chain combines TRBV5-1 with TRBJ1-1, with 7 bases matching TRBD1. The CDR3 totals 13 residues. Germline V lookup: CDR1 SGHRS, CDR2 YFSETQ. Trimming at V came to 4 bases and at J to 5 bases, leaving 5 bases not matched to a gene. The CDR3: CASSQGDRTEAFF. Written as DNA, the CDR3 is TGCGCCAGCAGCCAAGGGGACAGAACTGAAGCTTTCTTT.

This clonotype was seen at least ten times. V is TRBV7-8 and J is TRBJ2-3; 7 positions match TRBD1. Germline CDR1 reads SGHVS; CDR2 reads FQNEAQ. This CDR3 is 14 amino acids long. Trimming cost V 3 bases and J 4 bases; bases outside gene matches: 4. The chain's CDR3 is CASSFTGEADTQYF. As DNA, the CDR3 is TGTGCCAGCAGCTTTACAGGGGAAGCAGATACGCAGTATTTT. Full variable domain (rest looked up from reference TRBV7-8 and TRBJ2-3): GAGVSQSPRYKVAKRGQDVALRCDPISGHVSLFWYQQALGQGPEFLTYFQNEAQLDKSGLPSDRFFAERPEGSVSTLKIQRTQQEDSAVYLCASSFTGEADTQYFGPGTRLTVL.

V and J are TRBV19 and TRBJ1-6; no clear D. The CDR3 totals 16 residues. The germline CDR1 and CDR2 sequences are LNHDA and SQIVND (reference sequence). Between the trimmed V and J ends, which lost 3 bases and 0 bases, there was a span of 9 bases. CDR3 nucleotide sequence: TGTGCCAGTAGTATGGGGTCACGCTCCTATAATTCACCCCTCCACTTT. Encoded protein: CASSMGSRSYNSPLHF.

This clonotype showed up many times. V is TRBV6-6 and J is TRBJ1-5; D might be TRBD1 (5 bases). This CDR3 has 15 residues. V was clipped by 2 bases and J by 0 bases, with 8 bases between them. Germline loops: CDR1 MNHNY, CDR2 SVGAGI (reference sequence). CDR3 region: CASSYGAYSNQPQHF. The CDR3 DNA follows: TGTGCCAGCAGTTACGGGGCTTATAGCAATCAGCCCCAGCATTTT.

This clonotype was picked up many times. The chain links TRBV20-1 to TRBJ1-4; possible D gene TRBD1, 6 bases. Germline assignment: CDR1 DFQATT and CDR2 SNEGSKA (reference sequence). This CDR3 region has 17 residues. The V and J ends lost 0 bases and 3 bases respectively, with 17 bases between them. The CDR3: CSARDTWGAYPNEKLFF. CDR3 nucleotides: TGCAGTGCTAGAGATACGTGGGGGGCGTACCCTAATGAAAAACTGTTTTTT.

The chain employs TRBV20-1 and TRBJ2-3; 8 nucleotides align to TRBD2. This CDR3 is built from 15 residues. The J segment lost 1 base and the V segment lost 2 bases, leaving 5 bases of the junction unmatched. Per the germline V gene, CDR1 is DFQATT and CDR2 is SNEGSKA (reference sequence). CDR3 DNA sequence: TGCAGTGCTAGAAAGGGACTAGGGGGCACAGATACGCAGTATTTT. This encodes CSARKGLGGTDTQYF.

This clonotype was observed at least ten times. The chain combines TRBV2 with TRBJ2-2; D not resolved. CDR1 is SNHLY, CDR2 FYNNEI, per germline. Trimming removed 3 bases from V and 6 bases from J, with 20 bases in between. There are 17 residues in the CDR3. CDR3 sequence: CASSDGGLVDRAGELFF. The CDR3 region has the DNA TGTGCCAGCAGTGATGGTGGTCTAGTCGATCGCGCCGGGGAGCTGTTTTTT.

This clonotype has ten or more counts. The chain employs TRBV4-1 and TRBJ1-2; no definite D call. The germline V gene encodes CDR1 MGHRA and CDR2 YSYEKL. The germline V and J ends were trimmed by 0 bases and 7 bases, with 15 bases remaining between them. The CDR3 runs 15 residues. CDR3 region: CASSQDPSFLGGYTF. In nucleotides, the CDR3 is TGCGCCAGCAGCCAAGATCCCAGCTTTCTTGGTGGCTACACCTTC.

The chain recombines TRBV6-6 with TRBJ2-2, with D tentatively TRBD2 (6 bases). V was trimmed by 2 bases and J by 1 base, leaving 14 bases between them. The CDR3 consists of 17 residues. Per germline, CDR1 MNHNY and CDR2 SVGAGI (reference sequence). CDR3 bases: TGTGCCAGCAGTTACGGCTCCTCGGGGGAGAACACCGGGGAGCTGTTTTTT. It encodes CASSYGSSGENTGELFF.

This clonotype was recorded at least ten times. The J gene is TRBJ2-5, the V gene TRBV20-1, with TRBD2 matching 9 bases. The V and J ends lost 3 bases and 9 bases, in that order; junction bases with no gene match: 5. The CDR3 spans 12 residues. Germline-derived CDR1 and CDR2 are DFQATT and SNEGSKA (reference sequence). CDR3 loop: CSASLAGGAQYF. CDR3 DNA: TGCAGTGCTAGTCTGGCGGGGGGGGCCCAGTACTTC.

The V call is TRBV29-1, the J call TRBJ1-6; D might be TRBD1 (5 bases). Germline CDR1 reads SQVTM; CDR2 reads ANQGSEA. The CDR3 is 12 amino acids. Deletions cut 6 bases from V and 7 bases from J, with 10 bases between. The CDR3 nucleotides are TGCAGCGTCGACAGATACAATTCACCCCTCCACTTT. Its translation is CSVDRYNSPLHF.

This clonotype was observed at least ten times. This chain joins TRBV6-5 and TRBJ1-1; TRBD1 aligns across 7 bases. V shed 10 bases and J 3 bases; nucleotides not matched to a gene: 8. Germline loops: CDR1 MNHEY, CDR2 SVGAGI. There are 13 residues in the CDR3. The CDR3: CATSRQGDTEAFF. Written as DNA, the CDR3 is TGTGCCACGTCACGACAGGGAGACACTGAAGCTTTCTTT.

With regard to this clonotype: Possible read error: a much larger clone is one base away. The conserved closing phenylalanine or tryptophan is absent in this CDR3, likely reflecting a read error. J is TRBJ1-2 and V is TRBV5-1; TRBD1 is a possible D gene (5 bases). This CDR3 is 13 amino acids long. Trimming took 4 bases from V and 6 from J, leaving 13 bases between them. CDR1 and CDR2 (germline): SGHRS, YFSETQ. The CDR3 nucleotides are TGCGCCAGCAGCACAAGACAGCTGGATGGCTACACCCTC. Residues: CASSTRQLDGYTL.

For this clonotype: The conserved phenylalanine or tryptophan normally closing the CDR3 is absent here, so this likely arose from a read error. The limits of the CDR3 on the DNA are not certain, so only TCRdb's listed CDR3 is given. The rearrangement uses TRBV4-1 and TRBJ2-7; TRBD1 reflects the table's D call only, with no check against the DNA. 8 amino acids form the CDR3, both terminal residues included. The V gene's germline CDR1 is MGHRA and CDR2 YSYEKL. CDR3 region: CASSHLDR.

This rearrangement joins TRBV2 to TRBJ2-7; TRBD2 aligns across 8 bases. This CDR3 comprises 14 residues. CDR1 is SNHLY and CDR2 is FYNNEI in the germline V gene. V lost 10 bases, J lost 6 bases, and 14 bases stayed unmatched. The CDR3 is CATSGAAGASEQYF. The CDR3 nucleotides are TGTGCCACCTCAGGGGCAGCGGGAGCGTCCGAGCAGTACTTC.

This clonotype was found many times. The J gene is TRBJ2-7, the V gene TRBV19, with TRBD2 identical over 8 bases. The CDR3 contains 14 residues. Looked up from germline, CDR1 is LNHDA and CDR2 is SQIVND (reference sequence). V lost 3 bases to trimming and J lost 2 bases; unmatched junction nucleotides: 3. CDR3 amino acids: CASSMGLEAYEQYF. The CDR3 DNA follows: TGTGCCAGTAGTATGGGACTAGAAGCCTACGAGCAGTACTTC. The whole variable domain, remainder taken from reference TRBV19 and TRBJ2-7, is DGGITQSPKYLFRKEGQNVTLSCEQNLNHDAMYWYRQDPGQGLRLIYYSQIVNDFQKGDIAEGYSVSREKKESFPLTVTSAQKNPTAFYLCASSMGLEAYEQYFGPGTRLTVT.

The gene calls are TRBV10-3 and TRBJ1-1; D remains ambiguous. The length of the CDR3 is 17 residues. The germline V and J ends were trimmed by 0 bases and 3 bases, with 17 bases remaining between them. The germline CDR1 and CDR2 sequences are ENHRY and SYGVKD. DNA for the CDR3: TGTGCCATCAGTGAGTCCTGGACTAGCGGGAGGGACACTGAAGCTTTCTTT. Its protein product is CAISESWTSGRDTEAFF.

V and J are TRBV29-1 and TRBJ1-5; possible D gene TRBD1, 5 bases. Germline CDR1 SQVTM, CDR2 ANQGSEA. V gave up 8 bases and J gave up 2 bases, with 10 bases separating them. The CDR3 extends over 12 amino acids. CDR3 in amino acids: CSSGDGNQPQHF. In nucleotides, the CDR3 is TGCAGCTCCGGGGACGGCAATCAGCCCCAGCATTTT.

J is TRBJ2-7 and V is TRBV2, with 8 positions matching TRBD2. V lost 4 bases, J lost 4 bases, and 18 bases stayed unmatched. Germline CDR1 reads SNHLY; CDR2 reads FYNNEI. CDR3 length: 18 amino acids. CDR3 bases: TGTGCCAGCAGTGGGTTCCCTCCGGGGGGGGGGGCCGTGTACGAGCAGTACTTC. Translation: CASSGFPPGGGAVYEQYF. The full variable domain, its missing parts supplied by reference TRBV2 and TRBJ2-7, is EPEVTQTPSHQVTQMGQEVILRCVPISNHLYFYWYRQILGQKVEFLVSFYNNEISEKSEIFDDQFSVERPDGSNFTLKIRSTKLEDSAMYFCASSGFPPGGGAVYEQYFGPGTRLTVT.

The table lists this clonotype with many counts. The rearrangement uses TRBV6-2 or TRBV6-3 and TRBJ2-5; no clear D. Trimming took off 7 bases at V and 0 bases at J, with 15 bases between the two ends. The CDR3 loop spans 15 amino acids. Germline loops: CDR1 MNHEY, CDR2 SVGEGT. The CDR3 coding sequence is TGTGCCAGCAAGAACCGCCGGGCGTACCAAGAGACCCAGTACTTC. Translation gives CASKNRRAYQETQYF.

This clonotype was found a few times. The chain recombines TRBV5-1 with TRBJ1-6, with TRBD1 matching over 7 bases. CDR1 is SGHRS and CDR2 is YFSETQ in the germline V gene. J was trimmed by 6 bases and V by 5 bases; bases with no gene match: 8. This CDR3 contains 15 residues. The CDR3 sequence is CASRREGTANSPLHF. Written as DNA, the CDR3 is TGCGCCAGCAGAAGAGAAGGGACAGCTAATTCACCCCTCCACTTT.

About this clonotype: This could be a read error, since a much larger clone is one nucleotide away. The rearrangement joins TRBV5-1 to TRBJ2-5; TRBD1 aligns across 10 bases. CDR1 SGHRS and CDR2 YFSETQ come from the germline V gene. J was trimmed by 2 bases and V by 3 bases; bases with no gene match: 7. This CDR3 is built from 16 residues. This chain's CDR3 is CASSSGDRGIQETQYF. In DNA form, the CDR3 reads TGCGCCAGCAGCTCAGGGGACAGGGGCATTCAAGAGACCCAGTACTTC.